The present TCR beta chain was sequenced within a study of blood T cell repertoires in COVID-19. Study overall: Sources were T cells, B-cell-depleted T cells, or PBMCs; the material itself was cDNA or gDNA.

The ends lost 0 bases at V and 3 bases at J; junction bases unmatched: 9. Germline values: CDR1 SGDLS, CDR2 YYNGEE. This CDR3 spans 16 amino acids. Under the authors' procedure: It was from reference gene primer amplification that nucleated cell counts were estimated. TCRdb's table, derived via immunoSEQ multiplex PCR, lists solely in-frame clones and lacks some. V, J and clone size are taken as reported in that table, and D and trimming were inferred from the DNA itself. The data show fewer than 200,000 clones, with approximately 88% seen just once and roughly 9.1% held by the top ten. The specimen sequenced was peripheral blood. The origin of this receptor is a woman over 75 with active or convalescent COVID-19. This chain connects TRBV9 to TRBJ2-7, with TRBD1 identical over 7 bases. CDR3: CASSVGLGGQNYEQYF. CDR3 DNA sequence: TGTGCCAGCAGCGTAGGGCTTGGGGGACAGAACTACGAGCAGTACTTC.